The 8 T cell receptor beta chains reported below all come from one sample, sequenced in a study of PD-1 blockade in classical Hodgkin lymphoma. After autologous stem cell transplantation all patients relapsed, and prior brentuximab vedotin exposure differed between cohorts. Thawed PBMCs were the source of CD4+ T cells, purified by magnetic negative selection. TCRdb's table, derived via immunoSEQ multiplex PCR, lists solely in-frame clones and lacks some. The sample lists about 29,000 clones; 85% were seen once. This material consisted of CD4+ T cells from blood, taken at baseline. Every receptor here comes from a human donor with classical Hodgkin lymphoma.

The J gene is TRBJ2-1, the V gene TRBV27, with D possibly TRBD2 on 5 matching bases. CDR3 length: 18 residues. Trimming removed 5 bases from V and 4 bases from J, with 24 bases in between. Germline V gene sequence: CDR1 MNHEY, CDR2 SMNVEV (reference sequence). CDR3 in amino acids: CASSPRTARAGLYNEQFF. The CDR3 DNA reads TGTGCCAGCAGTCCCCGAACCGCCCGCGCAGGACTGTACAATGAGCAGTTCTTC.

Here the CDR3 DNA reads TGCGCCAGCTGCCGGCAAACCGGGGAGCTGTTTTTT. As protein: CASCRQTGELFF. The chain is built from TRBV10-1 and TRBJ2-2, with D uncertain. V was trimmed by 8 bases and J by 5 bases, leaving 9 bases between them. Germline CDR1 WNHNN, CDR2 SYGVQD (reference sequence). CDR3 size: 12 residues.

The chain is built from TRBV19 and TRBJ1-5, with TRBD1 identical over 11 bases. The germline V gene encodes CDR1 LNHDA and CDR2 SQIVND (reference sequence). This CDR3 contains 18 residues. The ends lost 5 bases at V and 2 bases at J; junction bases unmatched: 11. CDR3 loop: CASSGRTGGVLGNQPQHF. In DNA, the CDR3 is TGTGCCAGTAGTGGACGGACAGGGGGCGTTTTGGGCAATCAGCCCCAGCATTTT.

The V gene is TRBV6-5, the J gene TRBJ1-1; no firm D call. Per germline, CDR1 MNHEY and CDR2 SVGAGI. This CDR3 spans 15 amino acids. Between the trimmed V and J ends, which lost 2 bases and 0 bases, there was a span of 10 bases. The CDR3: CASSYRTGLNTEAFF. CDR3 in DNA: TGTGCCAGCAGTTACCGGACGGGTCTGAACACTGAAGCTTTCTTT.

CDR3: CASSQSANRGTDTQYF. DNA for the CDR3: TGTGCCAGCAGCCAAAGCGCCAATCGGGGCACAGATACGCAGTATTTT. The chain combines TRBV14 with TRBJ2-3; no reliable D call. Germline V CDR1 and CDR2: SGHDN, FVKESK. Trimming removed 2 bases from V and 1 base from J, with 13 bases in between. CDR3 length: 16 amino acids.

This rearrangement joins TRBV7-2 to TRBJ2-6; D is tentatively TRBD1 or TRBD2 (6 bases each). Trimming cost V 5 bases and J 3 bases, with 11 bases left between them. The CDR3 length is 15 residues. Germline V gene sequence: CDR1 SGHTA, CDR2 FQGNSA. CDR3 DNA sequence: TGTGCCAGCAGCAAGGAGGGGGTTGGGGCCAACGTCCTGACTTTC. Translating it yields CASSKEGVGANVLTF.

The chain recombines TRBV11-2 with TRBJ1-3; TRBD1 might be the D (5 bases). Germline assignment: CDR1 SGHAT and CDR2 FQNNGV. The CDR3 totals 14 residues. V gave up 4 bases and J gave up 0 bases, with 7 bases separating them. The CDR3 sequence: CASSSQGSGNTIYF. CDR3 sequence (DNA): TGTGCCAGCAGCTCCCAGGGCTCTGGAAACACCATATATTTT.

The chain joins TRBV7-9 to TRBJ2-7, with D uncertain. V lost 5 bases, J lost 0 bases, and 14 bases lay in between. The germline CDR1 and CDR2 sequences are SEHNR and FQNEAQ (reference sequence). The CDR3 spans 15 residues. CDR3 sequence (DNA): TGTGCCAGCAGCCCGGACCAACTGTCCTCCTACGAGCAGTACTTC. Residues: CASSPDQLSSYEQYF.